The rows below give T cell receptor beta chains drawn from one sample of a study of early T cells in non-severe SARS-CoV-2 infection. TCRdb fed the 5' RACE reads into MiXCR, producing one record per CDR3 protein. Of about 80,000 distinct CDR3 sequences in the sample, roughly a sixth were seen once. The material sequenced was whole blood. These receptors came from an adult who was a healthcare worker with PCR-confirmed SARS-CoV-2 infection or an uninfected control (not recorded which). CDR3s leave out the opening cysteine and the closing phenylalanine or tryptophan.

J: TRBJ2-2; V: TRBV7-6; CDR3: ASSPIPSGGGTGELF
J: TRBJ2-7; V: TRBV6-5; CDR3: ASSYRSPGTARLVYEQY
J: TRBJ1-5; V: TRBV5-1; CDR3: ASSLAPNQPQH
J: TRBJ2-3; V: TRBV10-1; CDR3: ASQMTPGPEDTQY
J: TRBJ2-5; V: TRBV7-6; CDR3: ASSPRGLETQY
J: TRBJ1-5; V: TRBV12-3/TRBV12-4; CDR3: ASSPWRGVDSNQPQH
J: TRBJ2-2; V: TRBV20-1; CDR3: SASHANTGELF
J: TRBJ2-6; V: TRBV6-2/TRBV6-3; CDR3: ASSRDRGSSGANVLT
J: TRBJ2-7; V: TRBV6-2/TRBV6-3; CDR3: ASRDTGGYEQY
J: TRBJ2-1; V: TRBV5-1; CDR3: ASSSGGGSYNEQF
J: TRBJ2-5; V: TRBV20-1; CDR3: SARKGGPQETQY
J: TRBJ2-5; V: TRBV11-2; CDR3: ASSFDETQY
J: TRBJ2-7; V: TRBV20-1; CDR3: SARLGQSSYEQY
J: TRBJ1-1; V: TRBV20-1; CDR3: SANPQNTEAF
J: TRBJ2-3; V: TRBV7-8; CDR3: ANSPQVLLTDTQY
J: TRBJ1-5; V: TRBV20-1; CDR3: SARASTGGTQPQH
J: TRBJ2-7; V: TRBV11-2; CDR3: ASSLGGTPTYEQY
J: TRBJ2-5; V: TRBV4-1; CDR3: ASSPLPTQETQY
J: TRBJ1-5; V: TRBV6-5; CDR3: ASSYSEGPQH
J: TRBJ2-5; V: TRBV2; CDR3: ASSRLKGFGDQETQY
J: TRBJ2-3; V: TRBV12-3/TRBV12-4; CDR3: ASSPWGQAGDTQY
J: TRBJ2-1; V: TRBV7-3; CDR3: ASSLTGINEQF
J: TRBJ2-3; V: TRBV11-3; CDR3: ASSQPGGRADTQY
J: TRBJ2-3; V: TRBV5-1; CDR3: ASSSESGIGTDTQY